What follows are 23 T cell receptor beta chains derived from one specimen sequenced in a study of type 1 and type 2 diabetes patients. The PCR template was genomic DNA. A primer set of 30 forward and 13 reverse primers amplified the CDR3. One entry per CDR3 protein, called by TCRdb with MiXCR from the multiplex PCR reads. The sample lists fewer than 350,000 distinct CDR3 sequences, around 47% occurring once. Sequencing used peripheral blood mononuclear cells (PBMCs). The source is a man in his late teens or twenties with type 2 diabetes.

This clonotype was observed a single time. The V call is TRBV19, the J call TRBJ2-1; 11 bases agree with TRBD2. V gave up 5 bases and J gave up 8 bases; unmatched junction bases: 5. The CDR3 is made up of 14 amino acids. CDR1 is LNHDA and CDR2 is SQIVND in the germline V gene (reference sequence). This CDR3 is CASSWGTSGYEQFF. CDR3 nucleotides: TGTGCCAGTAGTTGGGGGACTAGCGGCTATGAGCAGTTCTTC.

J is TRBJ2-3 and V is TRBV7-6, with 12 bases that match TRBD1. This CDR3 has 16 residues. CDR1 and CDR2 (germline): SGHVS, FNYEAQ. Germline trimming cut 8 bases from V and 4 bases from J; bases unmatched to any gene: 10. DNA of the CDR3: TGTGCCAGCCGTGGTAGGGACAGGGGGCCGGCAGATACGCAGTATTTT. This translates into CASRGRDRGPADTQYF.

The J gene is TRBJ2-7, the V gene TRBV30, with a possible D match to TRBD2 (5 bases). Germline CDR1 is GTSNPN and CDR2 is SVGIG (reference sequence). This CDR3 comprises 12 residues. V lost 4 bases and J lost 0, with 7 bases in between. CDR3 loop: CAWNAGSYEQYF. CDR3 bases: TGTGCCTGGAATGCGGGCTCCTACGAGCAGTACTTC.

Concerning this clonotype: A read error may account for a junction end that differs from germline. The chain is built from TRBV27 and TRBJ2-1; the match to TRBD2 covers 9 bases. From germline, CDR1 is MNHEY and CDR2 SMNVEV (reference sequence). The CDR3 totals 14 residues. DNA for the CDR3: TGTGCCATCAGTGACAGCGGGGGGTGGAATGAGCAGTTCTTC. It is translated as CAISDSGGWNEQFF.

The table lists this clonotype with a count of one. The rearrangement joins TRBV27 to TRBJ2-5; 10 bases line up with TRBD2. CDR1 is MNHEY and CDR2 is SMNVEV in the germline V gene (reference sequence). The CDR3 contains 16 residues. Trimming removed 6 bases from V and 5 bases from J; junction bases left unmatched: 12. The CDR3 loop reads CASSEGASGSWETQYF. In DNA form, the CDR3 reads TGTGCCAGCAGCGAGGGGGCTAGCGGGAGTTGGGAGACCCAGTACTTC.

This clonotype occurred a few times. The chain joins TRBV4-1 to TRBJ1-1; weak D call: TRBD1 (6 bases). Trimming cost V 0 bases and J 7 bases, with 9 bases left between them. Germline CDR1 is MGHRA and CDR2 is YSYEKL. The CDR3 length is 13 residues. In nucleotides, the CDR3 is TGCGCCAGCAGCCAAGAGAGGGGGGTTGAAGCTTTCTTT. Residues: CASSQERGVEAFF.

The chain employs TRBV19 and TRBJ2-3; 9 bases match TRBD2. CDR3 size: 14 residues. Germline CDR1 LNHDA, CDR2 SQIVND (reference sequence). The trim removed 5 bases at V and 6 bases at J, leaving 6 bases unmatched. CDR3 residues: CASSASGAQDTQYF. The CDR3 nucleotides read TGTGCCAGTAGTGCTAGCGGGGCGCAGGATACGCAGTATTTT.

The CDR3 region has the DNA TGTGCCAGCTCACCACCGGGGGAAATCCAAGAGACCCAGTACTTC. Its protein is CASSPPGEIQETQYF. The rearrangement joins TRBV18 to TRBJ2-5, with D perhaps TRBD1 or TRBD2 (5 bases each). The germline V and J ends were trimmed by 0 bases and 1 base, with 9 bases remaining between them. Per the germline V gene, CDR1 is KGHSH and CDR2 is LQKENI. CDR3 size: 15 residues.

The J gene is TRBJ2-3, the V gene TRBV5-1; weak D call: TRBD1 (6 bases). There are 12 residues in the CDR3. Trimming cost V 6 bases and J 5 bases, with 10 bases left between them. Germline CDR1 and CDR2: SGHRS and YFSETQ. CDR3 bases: TGCGCCAGCAAGGGGGTCATAGATACGCAGTATTTT. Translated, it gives CASKGVIDTQYF.

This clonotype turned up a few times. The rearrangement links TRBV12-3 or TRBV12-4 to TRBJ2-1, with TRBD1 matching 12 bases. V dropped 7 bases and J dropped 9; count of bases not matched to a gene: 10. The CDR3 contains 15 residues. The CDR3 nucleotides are TGTGCCAGCACCCAGGGGACAGGGGGCGGTGGTGAGCAGTTCTTC. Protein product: CASTQGTGGGGEQFF.

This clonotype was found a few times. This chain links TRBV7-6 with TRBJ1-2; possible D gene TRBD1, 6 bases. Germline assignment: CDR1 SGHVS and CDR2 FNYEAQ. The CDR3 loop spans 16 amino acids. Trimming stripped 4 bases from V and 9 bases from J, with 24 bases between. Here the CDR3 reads CASSSPGAGRPISYTF. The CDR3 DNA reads TGTGCCAGCAGCTCACCGGGGGCGGGCAGACCTATCAGCTACACCTTC.

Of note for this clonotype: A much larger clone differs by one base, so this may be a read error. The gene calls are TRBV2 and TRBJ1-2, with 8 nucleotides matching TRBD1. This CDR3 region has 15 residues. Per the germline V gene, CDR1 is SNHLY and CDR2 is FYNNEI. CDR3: CASSEGQASNCGYTF. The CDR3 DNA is TGTGCCAGCAGTGAGGGACAGGCCTCTAACTGTGGCTACACCTTC.

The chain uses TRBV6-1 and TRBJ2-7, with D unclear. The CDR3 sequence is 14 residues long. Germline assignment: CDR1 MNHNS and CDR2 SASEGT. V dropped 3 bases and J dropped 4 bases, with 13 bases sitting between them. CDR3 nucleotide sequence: TGTGCCAGCAGTGAGTCCCAAGCTTCATACGAGCAGTACTTC. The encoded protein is CASSESQASYEQYF.

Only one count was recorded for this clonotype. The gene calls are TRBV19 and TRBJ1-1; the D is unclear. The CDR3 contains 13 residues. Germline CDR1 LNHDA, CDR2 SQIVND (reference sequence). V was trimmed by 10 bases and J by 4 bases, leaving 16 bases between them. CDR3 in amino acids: CAISLSEGTEAFF. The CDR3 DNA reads TGTGCCATCAGCCTTTCGGAGGGCACTGAAGCTTTCTTT. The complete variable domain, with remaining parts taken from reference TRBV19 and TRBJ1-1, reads DGGITQSPKYLFRKEGQNVTLSCEQNLNHDAMYWYRQDPGQGLRLIYYSQIVNDFQKGDIAEGYSVSREKKESFPLTVTSAQKNPTAFYLCAISLSEGTEAFFGQGTRLTVV.

CDR3 coding DNA: TGTGCCATCAGTGAGCACAGCGGGGCAAATACGCAGTATTTT. Translating it yields CAISEHSGANTQYF. The rearrangement links TRBV10-3 to TRBJ2-3, with TRBD2 matching over 7 bases. The V gene end was trimmed by 2 bases and the J gene end by 7 bases; junction bases not matched to a gene: 6. This CDR3 comprises 14 residues. Germline CDR1 is ENHRY and CDR2 is SYGVKD.

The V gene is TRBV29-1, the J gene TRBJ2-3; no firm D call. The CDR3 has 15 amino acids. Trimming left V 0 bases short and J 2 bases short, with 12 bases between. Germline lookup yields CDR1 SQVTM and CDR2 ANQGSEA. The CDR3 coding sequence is TGCAGCGTTGAAGATCGAGGAACAACCACAGATACGCAGTATTTT. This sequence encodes CSVEDRGTTTDTQYF.

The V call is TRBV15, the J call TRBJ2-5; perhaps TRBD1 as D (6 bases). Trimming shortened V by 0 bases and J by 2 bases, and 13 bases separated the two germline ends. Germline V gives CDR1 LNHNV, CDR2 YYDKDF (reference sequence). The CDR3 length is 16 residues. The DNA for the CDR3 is TGTGCCACCAGCAGAGATAAGGACGGACAGCAAGAGACCCAGTACTTC. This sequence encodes CATSRDKDGQQETQYF.

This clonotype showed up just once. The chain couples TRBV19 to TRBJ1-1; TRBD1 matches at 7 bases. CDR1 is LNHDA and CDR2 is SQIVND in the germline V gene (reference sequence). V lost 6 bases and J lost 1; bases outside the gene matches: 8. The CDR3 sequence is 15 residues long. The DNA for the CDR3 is TGTGCCAGTAGGCCCCCGGGACAGACGAACACTGAAGCTTTCTTT. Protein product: CASRPPGQTNTEAFF.

CDR3 protein: CASIGSESEAFF. The CDR3 DNA follows: TGCGCCAGCATAGGATCCGAAAGTGAAGCTTTCTTT. V gene TRBV10-1 combines with J gene TRBJ1-1, with D unclear. The V gene's germline CDR1 is WNHNN and CDR2 SYGVQD (reference sequence). Deletions cut 7 bases from V and 7 bases from J, with 13 bases between. The CDR3 totals 12 residues.

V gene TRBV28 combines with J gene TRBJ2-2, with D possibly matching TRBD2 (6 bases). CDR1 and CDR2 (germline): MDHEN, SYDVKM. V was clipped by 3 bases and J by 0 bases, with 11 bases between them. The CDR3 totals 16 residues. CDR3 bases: TGTGCCAGCAGTTTTGAAAGCGGGCCGAACACCGGGGAGCTGTTTTTT. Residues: CASSFESGPNTGELFF.

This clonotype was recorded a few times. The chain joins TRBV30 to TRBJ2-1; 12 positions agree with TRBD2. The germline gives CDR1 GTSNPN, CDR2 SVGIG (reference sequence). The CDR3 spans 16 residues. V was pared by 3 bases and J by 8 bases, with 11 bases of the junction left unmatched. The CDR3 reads CAWRASTSGSRDEQFF. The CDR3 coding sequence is TGTGCCTGGAGGGCCTCGACTAGCGGGAGTAGGGATGAGCAGTTCTTC. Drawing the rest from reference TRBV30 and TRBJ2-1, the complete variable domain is SQTIHQWPATLVQPVGSPLSLECTVEGTSNPNLYWYRQAAGRGLQLLFYSVGIGQISSEVPQNLSASRPQDRQFILSSKKLLLSDSGFYLCAWRASTSGSRDEQFFGPGTRLTVL.

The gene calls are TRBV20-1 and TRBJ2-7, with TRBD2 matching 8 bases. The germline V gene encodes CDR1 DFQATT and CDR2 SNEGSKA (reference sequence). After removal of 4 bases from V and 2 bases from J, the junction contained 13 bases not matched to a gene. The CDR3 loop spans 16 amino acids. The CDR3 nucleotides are TGCAGTGCTAACCAATTCGAACTAGCGGCCCCCTACGAGCAGTACTTC. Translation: CSANQFELAAPYEQYF.

CDR3: CASSLAATGSWITDTQYF. The CDR3 DNA follows: TGTGCCAGCAGCTTAGCGGCAACAGGGTCATGGATCACAGATACGCAGTATTTT. This chain connects TRBV7-8 to TRBJ2-3, with D perhaps TRBD1 (6 bases). The germline V gene encodes CDR1 SGHVS and CDR2 FQNEAQ. Deletions cut 0 bases from V and 2 bases from J, with 18 bases between. The CDR3 spans 18 residues.